The clone carrying this T cell receptor (beta chain) was observed once. This specimen belongs to a study of blood T cell repertoires in COVID-19. The data were produced by immunoSEQ multiplex PCR, yet TCRdb's version contains in-frame clones alone and is incomplete. In the table there are a few hundred thousand clones, around nine tenths of which are singletons. The CDR3 runs to 13 residues. Germline CDR1 SNHLY, CDR2 FYNNEI. V was clipped by 11 bases and J by 0 bases, with 11 bases between them. Sequencing was performed on PBMCs or T cells enriched from blood (not recorded which). This chain uses TRBV2 with TRBJ1-5; no clear D. This sequence was found in a woman aged 50 to 60 who had recovered from COVID-19. This CDR3 reads CAGGQISNQPQHF. The CDR3 coding sequence is TGTGCCGGAGGGCAGATTAGCAATCAGCCCCAGCATTTT.